This T cell receptor (beta chain) was recovered during a study listed by TCRdb under 2016. Receptor amplification or capture employed RT-PCR. Data came from an Illumina MiSeq. TCRdb handled the public reads itself, with Q25 trimming in fastp and clone calling in MiXCR, and kept productive beta chains. Rows with a matching CDR3 protein are joined into one entry that keeps the most common DNA and genes. Within this sample are around 700,000 distinct CDR3 sequences, with 13% to 15% of them counted one time only. The top ten constitute roughly 3.9% of the sample. CDR1 and CDR2, per the germline V gene, are SGDLS and YYNGEE. Spanning cysteine to phenylalanine, the CDR3 consists of 14 amino acids. Only the CDR3 DNA is retained, 42 bases long and in frame from the first base. Compared with germline, V lacks 4 bases and J lacks 5 bases; bases without a gene match: 8. In the case of this clonotype: Which antigen it targets is not known. Base-call qualities are not available, and no considerably larger clone is one nucleotide away.

The chain couples TRBV9 to TRBJ2-5, with TRBD2 matching 7 junction bases. Sequencing input: memory CD4+ T cells from blood. The receptor's source is a female donor in good health, serving as a healthy control. Here is the DNA: TGTGCCAGCAGCTTTGCGGCGGGAGCCGAGACCCAGTACTTC. This is translated as CASSFAAGAETQYF. The variable domain in full, with residues beyond the CDR3 obtained from the reference TRBV9 and TRBJ2-5 genes, is DSGVTQTPKHLITATGQRVTLRCSPRSGDLSVYWYQQSLDQGLQFLIQYYNGEERAKGNILERFSAQQFPDLHSELNLSSLELGDSALYFCASSFAAGAETQYFGPGTRLLVL.